The 27 T cell receptor beta chains below all came from one sample that was sequenced in a study of human T cells and chemical hapten exposure. TCRdb processed the RACE reads anew with MiXCR; each CDR3 protein has one entry. Altogether 85,000 to 90,000 distinct CDR3 sequences are present, 8% to 10% being singletons, with the ten largest covering roughly 3.5%. Time point meaning: pre-sensitization, week 0. Treatment meaning: therapeutic diphenylcyclopropenone sensitization with weekly scalp DPC. The sample was whole blood, taken in connection with sensitization to the hapten diphenylcyclopropenone (DPC). The receptors derive from a woman aged 40 to 55 with alopecia areata. Some clones in this sample may be carry-over from other donors' samples.

This clonotype has ten or more counts. This chain uses TRBV4-3 with TRBJ1-5; TRBD1 matches 7 bases. V was clipped by 2 bases and J by 0 bases; unmatched bases: 4. The CDR3 is 16 residues long. Looked up from germline, CDR1 is LGHNA and CDR2 is YSLEER. DNA for the CDR3: TGCGCCAGCAGCCAAAGGACAGGAGGTAGCAATCAGCCCCAGCATTTT. It yields the protein CASSQRTGGSNQPQHF.

This clonotype was detected a few times. J is TRBJ2-2 and V is TRBV3-1; D gene unclear. There are 15 residues in the CDR3. Deletions cut 3 bases from V and 1 base from J, with 9 bases between. Germline V gives CDR1 LGHDT, CDR2 YNNKEL (reference sequence). The CDR3 DNA reads as TGTGCCAGCAGCCACCGGGCGGTGAACACCGGGGAGCTGTTTTTT. Protein product: CASSHRAVNTGELFF.

This clonotype turned up a few times. The chain recombines TRBV9 with TRBJ2-2; D not certain. Germline V gives CDR1 SGDLS, CDR2 YYNGEE. The CDR3 has 14 residues. The V gene lost 5 bases and the J gene lost 3 bases, with 11 bases spanning the gap. The CDR3 is CASRVGWDTGELFF. Here the CDR3 DNA reads TGTGCCAGCAGGGTGGGATGGGACACCGGGGAGCTGTTTTTT.

A few counts support this clonotype. The chain recombines TRBV12-3 or TRBV12-4 with TRBJ2-5; the match to TRBD1 covers 9 bases. The CDR3 is 16 residues long. Trimming at V came to 6 bases and at J to 5 bases, leaving 13 bases not matched to a gene. CDR3: CASRQETGGVGETQYF. CDR3 nucleotide sequence: TGTGCCAGCAGACAAGAGACAGGGGGAGTGGGGGAGACCCAGTACTTC.

This clonotype was observed many times. The chain uses TRBV12-3 or TRBV12-4 and TRBJ1-1; D gene uncertain. V lost 4 bases and J 5 bases, leaving 8 bases between the germline ends. The CDR3 has 12 residues. CDR3 residues: CASSYYSTEAFF. The DNA of the CDR3 is TGTGCCAGCAGTTATTACAGTACTGAAGCTTTCTTT.

The chain employs TRBV6-2 or TRBV6-3 and TRBJ2-5; TRBD1 agrees at 7 bases. Germline assignment: CDR1 MNHEY and CDR2 SVGEGT. CDR3 length: 16 residues. J lost 4 bases, V lost 0 bases, and 8 bases had no gene match. The CDR3 region is CASSYSGQTGRETQYF. The CDR3 coding sequence is TGTGCCAGCAGTTACTCGGGACAGACTGGGCGAGAGACCCAGTACTTC.

This clonotype came up a few times. This sequence joins TRBV28 and TRBJ2-5; 10 bases are shared with TRBD1. There are 16 residues in the CDR3. Trimming cost V 2 bases and J 2 bases; bases outside gene matches: 5. Germline V CDR1 and CDR2: MDHEN, SYDVKM. In DNA form, the CDR3 reads TGTGCCAGCAGTTTAGGGGGACAGGGGAATCAAGAGACCCAGTACTTC. Amino acids: CASSLGGQGNQETQYF.

This clonotype showed up many times. This chain links TRBV7-3 with TRBJ2-5; 8 bases fit TRBD1. V lost 5 bases to trimming and J lost 2 bases; unmatched junction nucleotides: 7. Germline V gene lookup returns CDR1 SGHTA and CDR2 FQGTGA. CDR3 length equals 15 residues. Written as DNA, the CDR3 is TGTGCCAGCAGCCAAGGGACAGGCCTACAAGAGACCCAGTACTTC. Encoded protein: CASSQGTGLQETQYF.

V is TRBV29-1 and J is TRBJ1-1; the D is unclear. The CDR3 is 11 residues long. Germline values: CDR1 SQVTM, CDR2 ANQGSEA. The ends were cut back, 5 bases at V and 6 bases at J, with 10 bases in the middle. The CDR3 nucleotides read TGCAGCGTTCCGGACCGTGCTGAAGCTTTCTTT. This codes for CSVPDRAEAFF.

The table lists this clonotype with many counts. This rearrangement joins TRBV27 to TRBJ2-3; TRBD2 might be the D (7 bases). The CDR3 sequence is 16 residues long. V was trimmed by 6 bases and J by 2 bases, leaving 18 bases between them. CDR1 is MNHEY and CDR2 is SMNVEV in the germline V gene (reference sequence). CDR3 DNA sequence: TGTGCCAGCAGCTCTATGGCGGGGGCTCCCACAGATACGCAGTATTTT. Its translation is CASSSMAGAPTDTQYF.

This chain links TRBV20-1 with TRBJ1-1; D may be TRBD1 (6 bases). Germline CDR1 DFQATT, CDR2 SNEGSKA (reference sequence). CDR3 length: 12 amino acids. The V end lost 5 bases, the J end lost 3 bases, and 10 bases lay between the germline ends. CDR3 nucleotides: TGCAGTGCTTGGGACACCTACACTGAAGCTTTCTTT. Translated, it gives CSAWDTYTEAFF.

This clonotype was counted many times. The chain is built from TRBV12-3 or TRBV12-4 and TRBJ1-1, with 8 bases that match TRBD1. This CDR3 is built from 14 residues. Losses at the gene ends were 7 bases for V and 0 bases for J; bases not matched to a gene: 4. In DNA, the CDR3 is TGTGCCAGCAACAGGGGGATCATGAACACTGAAGCTTTCTTT. Its protein product is CASNRGIMNTEAFF.

This clonotype has at least ten counts. This chain uses TRBV7-9 with TRBJ2-1; no clear D gene. The CDR3 is 15 amino acids. From germline, CDR1 is SEHNR and CDR2 FQNEAQ (reference sequence). V lost 5 bases and J 8 bases, leaving 19 bases between the germline ends. The DNA of the CDR3 is TGTGCCAGCAGCCCGCCGTTTCCGTCTCCCCATGAGCAGTTCTTC. Amino acid sequence: CASSPPFPSPHEQFF.

This clonotype was seen only a few times. This chain joins TRBV7-2 and TRBJ2-7; TRBD1 might be the D (6 bases). The CDR3 has 14 residues. Germline V lookup: CDR1 SGHTA, CDR2 FQGNSA. Trimming pared 6 bases from V and 1 base from J, leaving 13 bases between. In nucleotides, the CDR3 is TGTGCCAGCAGAGGGGTCAGGGGTTCCTACGAGCAGTACTTC. As protein: CASRGVRGSYEQYF. The complete variable domain, with remaining parts taken from reference TRBV7-2 and TRBJ2-7, reads GAGVSQSPSNKVTEKGKDVELRCDPISGHTALYWYRQSLGQGLEFLIYFQGNSAPDKSGLPSDRFSAERTGGSVSTLTIQRTQQEDSAVYLCASRGVRGSYEQYFGPGTRLTVT.

Many counts were recorded for this clonotype. The chain uses TRBV4-2 and TRBJ2-3; TRBD2 matches 16 bases. The length of the CDR3 is 18 residues. Germline-derived CDR1 and CDR2 are LGHNA and YNFKEQ. The V gene end was trimmed by 4 bases and the J gene end by 1 base; junction bases not matched to a gene: 5. CDR3 amino acids: CASSPGLAGGPGTDTQYF. CDR3 sequence (DNA): TGTGCCAGCAGCCCGGGACTAGCGGGGGGGCCGGGCACAGATACGCAGTATTTT.

In this sample, this clonotype turned up many times. V is TRBV7-2 and J is TRBJ1-5, with D uncertain. The CDR3 is 16 amino acids. V was trimmed by 1 base and J by 5 bases, leaving 15 bases between them. Germline-derived CDR1 and CDR2 are SGHTA and FQGNSA. This chain's CDR3 is CASSLESDPSYQPQHF. The CDR3 nucleotides are TGTGCCAGCAGCTTAGAGTCCGACCCAAGCTATCAGCCCCAGCATTTT.

In its sample, this clonotype was seen many times. The chain combines TRBV7-9 with TRBJ2-1; D possibly corresponds to TRBD1 (5 bases). Germline V gene data show CDR1 as SEHNR and CDR2 as FQNEAQ (reference sequence). The V end lost 1 base, the J end lost 9 bases, and 13 bases lay between the germline ends. The CDR3 runs to 14 residues. This chain's CDR3 is CASSLGQGLGEQFF. The CDR3 bases are TGTGCCAGCAGCTTAGGCCAGGGTTTGGGTGAGCAGTTCTTC.

This rearrangement joins TRBV12-3 or TRBV12-4 to TRBJ1-3; unclear D gene. This CDR3 spans 13 amino acids. V lost 2 bases and J lost 4, with 6 bases in between. In DNA form, the CDR3 reads TGTGCCAGCAGTTTATTCTCGGGAAACACCATATATTTT. It encodes CASSLFSGNTIYF.

The sample holds many counts of this clonotype. The chain employs TRBV28 and TRBJ2-7; 7 positions agree with TRBD1. Trimming at V came to 5 bases and at J to 11 bases, leaving 15 bases not matched to a gene. The length of the CDR3 is 14 residues. CDR1 and CDR2 from the germline V gene are MDHEN and SYDVKM. This chain's CDR3 is CASSQRRTGSREYF. The CDR3 bases are TGTGCCAGCAGTCAACGACGGACAGGCTCGAGGGAGTACTTC. The full variable domain, with the rest looked up from reference TRBV28 and TRBJ2-7, is DVKVTQSSRYLVKRTGEKVFLECVQDMDHENMFWYRQDPGLGLRLIYFSYDVKMKEKGDIPEGYSVSREKKERFSLILESASTNQTSMYLCASSQRRTGSREYFGPGTRLTVT.

V is TRBV4-3 and J is TRBJ2-7; 7 nucleotides align to TRBD2. This CDR3 is built from 18 residues. The junction had 22 bases not matched to a gene; V was cut back by 2 bases and J by 9 bases. CDR1 and CDR2 (germline): LGHNA, YSLEER. CDR3: CASSQTQTSAHLLGGQYF. CDR3 bases: TGCGCCAGCAGCCAAACCCAAACTAGCGCGCACCTTCTTGGCGGGCAGTACTTC.

V usage is TRBV21-1 and J usage is TRBJ2-7; the DNA was not compared with TRBD1, the D call given in the table. TRBV21-1 is a listed pseudogene. CDR3 length equals 18 residues. CDR3 bases: TGTGCCAGCAGCAAATCCCTACAGGGGGGCTCCCCAATCTACGAGCAGTACTTC. Translation gives CASSKSLQGGSPIYEQYF.

This clonotype has only a few counts. The chain carries TRBV20-1 and TRBJ2-2, with D perhaps TRBD1 (6 bases). There are 14 residues in the CDR3. The V and J ends lost 6 bases and 3 bases respectively, with 14 bases between them. The V gene's germline CDR1 is DFQATT and CDR2 SNEGSKA (reference sequence). The CDR3 loop reads CSAESGEYTGELFF. In DNA form, the CDR3 reads TGCAGTGCCGAGTCAGGGGAGTACACCGGGGAGCTGTTTTTT.

The sample holds many counts of this clonotype. The rearrangement joins TRBV4-3 to TRBJ1-2, with a weak D call TRBD1 (5 bases). CDR3 length equals 14 residues. Germline V gene sequence: CDR1 LGHNA, CDR2 YSLEER. V was trimmed by 0 bases and J by 12 bases, leaving 17 bases between them. CDR3 loop: CASSQDLETALDTF. For the CDR3, the DNA is TGCGCCAGCAGCCAAGATTTGGAGACAGCCCTAGACACCTTC.

This clonotype has just a few counts. The rearrangement links TRBV29-1 to TRBJ2-3; 12 bases line up with TRBD2. The CDR3 loop spans 15 amino acids. The germline V gene has CDR1 SQVTM and CDR2 ANQGSEA. Losses at the gene ends were 5 bases for V and 0 bases for J; bases not matched to a gene: 3. CDR3: CSVSLAGGSTDTQYF. The CDR3 region has the DNA TGCAGCGTTTCACTAGCGGGGGGTAGCACAGATACGCAGTATTTT.

The J gene is TRBJ2-5, the V gene TRBV2; D is possibly TRBD1 (6 bases). V was pared by 6 bases and J by 2 bases, with 13 bases between. CDR1 SNHLY and CDR2 FYNNEI come from the germline V gene. The CDR3 extends over 14 amino acids. The CDR3 bases are TGTGCCAGCAGGGGACCCGACAGGCAAGAGACCCAGTACTTC. This encodes CASRGPDRQETQYF.

This clonotype was seen a handful of times. This rearrangement joins TRBV9 to TRBJ1-1; 8 nucleotides match TRBD1. With V trimmed by 0 bases and J by 6 bases, 7 bases remained unmatched. The CDR3 consists of 15 residues. The germline V gene encodes CDR1 SGDLS and CDR2 YYNGEE. As DNA, the CDR3 is TGTGCCAGCAGCGTAGGCTTCCAGGGGGCGGCTGAAGCTTTCTTT. Protein sequence: CASSVGFQGAAEAFF.

This clonotype was picked up many times. The V call is TRBV28, the J call TRBJ1-4, with D uncertain. The V end lost 7 bases, the J end lost 10 bases, and 10 bases lay between the germline ends. CDR1 and CDR2 (germline): MDHEN, SYDVKM. This CDR3 is built from 11 residues. CDR3 coding DNA: TGTGCCAGCACTCTACGGGGAAAACTGTTTTTT. Its protein is CASTLRGKLFF.